Listed here are 21 T cell receptor beta chains from one sample, sequenced in a study of cytomegalovirus exposure and HLA in healthy donors. PCR amplification relied on 60 Vbeta primers (plus 13 Jbeta primers). Using immunoSEQ multiplex PCR, the repertoire was profiled, and TCRdb retains in-frame clones only, with some absent. The sample has 50,000 or so clones, 65% to 80% seen once; the top ten hold around 8.4%. Sequencing used PBMCs. The receptors here all came from a woman aged 50 to 65 in good health and CMV-seronegative.

J is TRBJ2-7 and V is TRBV5-1; D is perhaps TRBD1 (6 bases). The CDR3 has 17 amino acids. Trimming removed 0 bases at V and 3 bases at J, with 19 bases between. Germline values: CDR1 SGHRS, CDR2 YFSETQ. CDR3 residues: CASSLGPVGQPVYEQYF. For the CDR3, the DNA is TGCGCCAGCAGCTTGGGCCCTGTAGGACAGCCCGTCTACGAGCAGTACTTC.

This sequence joins TRBV6-5 and TRBJ1-5; D remains ambiguous. The CDR3 sequence is 13 residues long. Germline V gives CDR1 MNHEY, CDR2 SVGAGI. V lost 6 bases and J lost 0, with 6 bases in between. In DNA form, the CDR3 reads TGTGCCAGCAGGTCCTATAGCAATCAGCCCCAGCATTTT. Amino acid sequence: CASRSYSNQPQHF.

The chain has TRBV7-2 and TRBJ2-1; 7 nucleotides match TRBD2. Looked up from germline, CDR1 is SGHTA and CDR2 is FQGNSA. The CDR3 has 14 amino acids. V lost 3 bases, J lost 8 bases, and 7 bases stayed unmatched. CDR3 sequence (DNA): TGTGCCAGCAGCTTGGGCGGGAGATGGGATGAGCAGTTCTTC. Translating it yields CASSLGGRWDEQFF.

This chain uses TRBV10-2 with TRBJ1-3; D gene ambiguous. Per the germline V gene, CDR1 is WSHSY and CDR2 is SAAADI. Trimming took 4 bases from V and 0 from J, leaving 10 bases between them. The CDR3 sequence is 15 residues long. CDR3 DNA sequence: TGCGCCAGCAGTGCGCAGGCTACCTCTGGAAACACCATATATTTT. Its translation is CASSAQATSGNTIYF.

The V call is TRBV4-2, the J call TRBJ1-2, with 7 bases aligning to TRBD1. The CDR3 length is 17 residues. The germline V gene has CDR1 LGHNA and CDR2 YNFKEQ. V lost 0 bases, J lost 5 bases, and 12 bases stayed unmatched. CDR3 sequence reads: CASSQDGQRAGGYGYTF. The CDR3 region has the DNA TGTGCCAGCAGCCAAGATGGGCAACGGGCAGGGGGGTATGGCTACACCTTC.

The chain carries TRBV28 and TRBJ2-1, with 10 bases lining up with TRBD2. V dropped 3 bases and J dropped 10; count of bases not matched to a gene: 9. The CDR3 runs 15 residues. The V gene's germline CDR1 is MDHEN and CDR2 SYDVKM. The DNA of the CDR3 is TGTGCCAGCAGTTTGAGCGGGGGGGCCGTAGAAGAGCAGTTCTTC. Its protein is CASSLSGGAVEEQFF. The variable domain in full, with the rest retrieved from reference TRBV28 and TRBJ2-1, is DVKVTQSSRYLVKRTGEKVFLECVQDMDHENMFWYRQDPGLGLRLIYFSYDVKMKEKGDIPEGYSVSREKKERFSLILESASTNQTSMYLCASSLSGGAVEEQFFGPGTRLTVL.

CDR3 nucleotides: TGTGCCACCCAGCGGGGGTTTCAGGAAGAGACCCAGTACTTC. It yields the protein CATQRGFQEETQYF. V and J are TRBV5-8 and TRBJ2-5, with 8 bases that match TRBD2. CDR3 length: 14 residues. Germline lookup yields CDR1 SGHTS and CDR2 YDEGEE. The V and J ends lost 9 bases and 3 bases, in that order; junction bases with no gene match: 10.

This sequence joins TRBV9 and TRBJ2-3; a weak D match, TRBD2 (6 bases). V was pared by 4 bases and J by 1 base, with 16 bases between. CDR1 and CDR2 from the germline V gene are SGDLS and YYNGEE. There are 16 residues in the CDR3. This chain's CDR3 is CASSLGGAAGTDTQYF. The CDR3 nucleotides read TGTGCCAGCAGCCTCGGCGGGGCCGCTGGCACAGATACGCAGTATTTT.

This clone occurred a few times. The chain couples TRBV7-6 to TRBJ2-1; D gene uncertain. Trimming stripped 3 bases from V and 0 bases from J, with 12 bases between. Looked up from germline, CDR1 is SGHVS and CDR2 is FNYEAQ. The CDR3 is 16 amino acids. CDR3 bases: TGTGCCAGCAGCTTCTCCGCGCCGAGCTCCTACAATGAGCAGTTCTTC. Amino acid sequence: CASSFSAPSSYNEQFF.

The DNA of the CDR3 is TGTGCCTGGAGTGTGCCGGGAGGCCTGGGGACCCAGTACTTC. Translated, it gives CAWSVPGGLGTQYF. The V gene is TRBV30, the J gene TRBJ2-5, with TRBD2 identical over 7 bases. The germline V gene encodes CDR1 GTSNPN and CDR2 SVGIG (reference sequence). V was pared by 0 bases and J by 7 bases, with 8 bases of the junction left unmatched. This CDR3 has 14 amino acids.

This clone has a handful of counts. V usage is TRBV7-9 and J usage is TRBJ2-1, with 9 bases lining up with TRBD2. The CDR3 length is 14 residues. CDR1 is SEHNR, CDR2 FQNEAQ, per germline (reference sequence). V shed 7 bases and J 5 bases; nucleotides not matched to a gene: 6. For the CDR3, the DNA is TGTGCCAGCAACCGCGAGCGGGGGGACAATGAGCAGTTCTTC. Translating it yields CASNRERGDNEQFF.

The genes are TRBV18 and TRBJ2-5; TRBD2 matches 7 bases. V was pared by 0 bases and J by 2 bases, with 9 bases of the junction left unmatched. CDR1 and CDR2 from the germline V gene are KGHSH and LQKENI. The CDR3 spans 17 residues. This CDR3 is CASSPPSGGVSQETQYF. CDR3 nucleotides: TGTGCCAGCTCACCACCGAGTGGGGGGGTCTCTCAAGAGACCCAGTACTTC.

This clone showed up just a few times. The rearrangement uses TRBV6-5 and TRBJ1-3; the D is unclear. V was clipped by 0 bases and J by 0 bases, with 3 bases between them. Germline V gene data show CDR1 as MNHEY and CDR2 as SVGAGI. The CDR3 contains 14 residues. The DNA of the CDR3 is TGTGCCAGCAGTTACTCGTACTCTGGAAACACCATATATTTT. As protein: CASSYSYSGNTIYF.

This sequence joins TRBV5-1 and TRBJ1-6; 9 positions agree with TRBD1. Germline assignment: CDR1 SGHRS and CDR2 YFSETQ. This CDR3 spans 16 amino acids. V trimming: 4 bases; J trimming: 9 bases; junction bases outside the gene matches: 11. This CDR3 is CASSPNPGTGPSPLHF. The CDR3, as DNA: TGCGCCAGCAGCCCTAATCCCGGGACAGGGCCTTCACCCCTCCACTTT.

V is TRBV2 and J is TRBJ1-3, with a weak D call TRBD1 (5 bases). The germline V gene encodes CDR1 SNHLY and CDR2 FYNNEI. The germline V and J ends were trimmed by 4 bases and 4 bases, with 14 bases remaining between them. The CDR3 has 15 residues. The CDR3 loop reads CASSVLGGPGNTIYF. As DNA, the CDR3 is TGTGCCAGCAGTGTGTTGGGGGGTCCGGGAAACACCATATATTTT.

The CDR3 DNA reads TGTGCCAGCAGAGGTCCGGGAGCTGTCGGCTACGAGCAGTACTTC. It is translated as CASRGPGAVGYEQYF. The chain couples TRBV6-5 to TRBJ2-7; D possibly corresponds to TRBD2 (6 bases). The length of the CDR3 is 15 residues. The V and J ends lost 6 bases and 3 bases respectively, with 18 bases between them. Germline V gene data show CDR1 as MNHEY and CDR2 as SVGAGI.

This clone was seen once. J is TRBJ2-7 and V is TRBV2; 10 nucleotides align to TRBD1. From germline, CDR1 is SNHLY and CDR2 FYNNEI. The CDR3 covers 13 residues. The V segment lost 6 bases and the J segment 3 bases; nucleotides outside the gene matches: 2. The CDR3 loop reads CASRGQGNYEQYF. In DNA, the CDR3 is TGTGCCAGCAGGGGACAGGGGAACTACGAGCAGTACTTC.

CDR3 sequence: CASSPQQLSSYEQYF. CDR3 DNA: TGTGCCAGCTCACCACAACAGCTAAGCTCCTACGAGCAGTACTTC. The chain employs TRBV18 and TRBJ2-7; D call uncertain. There are 15 residues in the CDR3. The germline V gene encodes CDR1 KGHSH and CDR2 LQKENI. The V end was cut by 1 base, the J end by 0 bases, with 10 bases between.

The CDR3 is CASSLDYPSGQYF. The CDR3 bases are TGTGCCAGCAGCTTAGATTATCCTTCGGGTCAGTACTTC. J is TRBJ2-4 and V is TRBV11-2; the D is unclear. This CDR3 comprises 13 residues. From germline, CDR1 is SGHAT and CDR2 FQNNGV. Trimming cost V 0 bases and J 12 bases, with 12 bases left between them.

A single count supports this clone. The gene calls are TRBV7-2 and TRBJ1-2, with TRBD1 matching 10 bases. CDR1 is SGHTA and CDR2 is FQGNSA in the germline V gene. CDR3 length equals 14 residues. The V gene end was trimmed by 5 bases and the J gene end by 6 bases; junction bases not matched to a gene: 6. The CDR3 reads CASSPGTGEHGYTF. CDR3 in DNA: TGTGCCAGCAGCCCCGGGACAGGGGAACATGGCTACACCTTC.

This chain connects TRBV6-1 to TRBJ1-4; 7 bases are a match to TRBD1. The CDR3 length is 13 residues. V dropped 6 bases and J dropped 5; count of bases not matched to a gene: 3. Germline V lookup: CDR1 MNHNS, CDR2 SASEGT. For the CDR3, the DNA is TGTGCCAGCAGGGGGACAGTAAATGAAAAACTGTTTTTT. It is translated as CASRGTVNEKLFF.